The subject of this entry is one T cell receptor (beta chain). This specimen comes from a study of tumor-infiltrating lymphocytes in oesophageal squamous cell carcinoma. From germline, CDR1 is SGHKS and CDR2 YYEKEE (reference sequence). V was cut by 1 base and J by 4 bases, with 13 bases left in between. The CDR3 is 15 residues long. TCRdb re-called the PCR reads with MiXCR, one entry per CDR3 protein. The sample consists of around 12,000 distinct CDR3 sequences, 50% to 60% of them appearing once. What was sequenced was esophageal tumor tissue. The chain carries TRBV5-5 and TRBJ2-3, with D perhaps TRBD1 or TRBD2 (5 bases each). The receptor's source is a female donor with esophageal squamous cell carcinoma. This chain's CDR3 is CASSLIGRESDTQYF. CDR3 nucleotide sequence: TGTGCCAGCAGCTTGATAGGCAGGGAGTCAGATACGCAGTATTTT.